Below, 18 T cell receptor beta chains from the same sample are listed, as sequenced in a study of blood T cell repertoires in COVID-19. Produced via immunoSEQ multiplex PCR; TCRdb's table is partial and in-frame only. The repertoire holds about 150,000 clones, with 87% as singletons. What was sequenced was PBMCs or T cells enriched from blood (not recorded which). These receptors were obtained from a woman aged 40 to 50 who had been exposed to COVID-19.

The chain employs TRBV7-8 and TRBJ2-2; D perhaps matches TRBD2 (6 bases). CDR1 is SGHVS and CDR2 is FQNEAQ in the germline V gene. There are 15 residues in the CDR3. V shed 4 bases and J shed 3 bases, with 12 bases lying between them. CDR3 DNA: TGTGCCAGCAGCTCTAGCGAGGGGTACACCGGGGAGCTGTTTTTT. Amino acids: CASSSSEGYTGELFF.

The chain employs TRBV5-1 and TRBJ1-1, with D maybe TRBD1 (6 bases). V lost 8 bases, J lost 3 bases, and 17 bases lay in between. The CDR3 contains 14 residues. CDR1 and CDR2 from the germline V gene are SGHRS and YFSETQ. The CDR3 protein is CASRQKQGDTEAFF. The CDR3 coding sequence is TGCGCCAGTAGACAAAAACAGGGAGACACTGAAGCTTTCTTT.

This clone came up a few times. V and J are TRBV7-2 and TRBJ2-7; TRBD2 is a possible D gene (5 bases). With 2 bases removed from V and 5 bases from J, the gap between germline ends came to 10 bases. CDR3 size: 13 residues. Looked up from germline, CDR1 is SGHTA and CDR2 is FQGNSA. The CDR3, as DNA: TGTGCCAGCAGCTTAAGCGGACGGGACGAGCAGTACTTC. Protein product: CASSLSGRDEQYF.

The CDR3 is CASSFLGQGTYNEQFF. The CDR3 DNA follows: TGTGCCAGCAGTTTCCTTGGACAGGGAACCTACAATGAGCAGTTCTTC. The chain is built from TRBV28 and TRBJ2-1, with TRBD1 matching over 8 bases. V trimming: 3 bases; J trimming: 2 bases; junction bases outside the gene matches: 6. CDR1 is MDHEN, CDR2 SYDVKM, per germline. The CDR3 spans 16 residues.

Only a few counts were recorded for this clone. This specimen includes other DNA sequences encoding the same CDR3. The rearrangement links TRBV6-1 to TRBJ2-5; 12 bases map to TRBD2. The CDR3 consists of 15 residues. Germline V lookup: CDR1 MNHNS, CDR2 SASEGT. The V segment lost 3 bases and the J segment 4 bases; nucleotides outside the gene matches: 3. In DNA, the CDR3 is TGTGCCAGCAGTGAGCTAGCGGGAGGGGGAGAGACCCAGTACTTC. Translation: CASSELAGGGETQYF.

The DNA for the CDR3 is TGTGCCAGCAGCGTGCGGGTTGATTCTGGAAACACCATATATTTT. It translates to CASSVRVDSGNTIYF. This sequence joins TRBV9 and TRBJ1-3; D is ambiguous. The CDR3 is made up of 15 amino acids. Trimming stripped 2 bases from V and 1 base from J, with 10 bases between. Germline assignment: CDR1 SGDLS and CDR2 YYNGEE.

The genes are TRBV19 and TRBJ2-1; the match to TRBD2 covers 15 bases. The CDR3 loop spans 18 amino acids. Per the germline V gene, CDR1 is LNHDA and CDR2 is SQIVND (reference sequence). Losses at the gene ends were 3 bases for V and 2 bases for J; bases not matched to a gene: 5. The CDR3 coding sequence is TGTGCCAGTAGTATCGGACTAGCGGGAGGGGTAACCTACAATGAGCAGTTCTTC. Amino acids: CASSIGLAGGVTYNEQFF.

The V gene is TRBV28, the J gene TRBJ1-3; 7 bases fit TRBD1. Germline V gives CDR1 MDHEN, CDR2 SYDVKM. With V trimmed by 4 bases and J by 6 bases, 12 bases remained unmatched. This CDR3 is 16 amino acids long. In DNA, the CDR3 is TGTGCCAGCAGTTCCCCAGGGGGAAGGGGGGAAAACACCATATATTTT. It yields the protein CASSSPGGRGENTIYF.

The chain combines TRBV9 with TRBJ2-1; 12 bases align to TRBD2. J gave up 8 bases and V 7 bases, and 13 bases lay outside the gene matches. CDR1 is SGDLS, CDR2 YYNGEE, per germline. CDR3 length: 16 residues. The CDR3 spells CASGAGTSGQWDEQFF. CDR3 bases: TGTGCCAGCGGTGCCGGGACTAGCGGGCAGTGGGATGAGCAGTTCTTC.

The V and J genes are TRBV5-1 and TRBJ2-2; 7 nucleotides match TRBD2. This CDR3 comprises 14 residues. The germline V gene has CDR1 SGHRS and CDR2 YFSETQ. With 4 bases clipped from V and 7 bases from J, the junction kept 7 bases outside the gene matches. The CDR3: CASSIGLVVGELFF. The CDR3 region has the DNA TGCGCCAGCAGCATTGGACTAGTGGTCGGGGAGCTGTTTTTT.

This sequence joins TRBV9 and TRBJ2-2; TRBD2 matches 14 bases. V shed 4 bases, J shed 6 bases, and the junction held 11 bases outside the gene matches. Germline values: CDR1 SGDLS, CDR2 YYNGEE. The length of the CDR3 is 18 residues. Here the CDR3 DNA reads TGTGCCAGCAGCCTCGGGACTAGCGGGAGTATGGTCCCCGGGGAGCTGTTTTTT. Translation gives CASSLGTSGSMVPGELFF. Full variable domain (outside the CDR3, taken from reference TRBV9 and TRBJ2-2): DSGVTQTPKHLITATGQRVTLRCSPRSGDLSVYWYQQSLDQGLQFLIQYYNGEERAKGNILERFSAQQFPDLHSELNLSSLELGDSALYFCASSLGTSGSMVPGELFFGEGSRLTVL.

The chain couples TRBV7-2 to TRBJ2-7; D possibly corresponds to TRBD1 (7 bases). This CDR3 spans 20 amino acids. Trimming shortened V by 0 bases and J by 1 base, and 25 bases separated the two germline ends. Germline lookup yields CDR1 SGHTA and CDR2 FQGNSA. CDR3: CASSLARFWRGLRESYEQYF. The CDR3 bases are TGTGCCAGCAGCTTAGCTCGGTTTTGGAGGGGGCTTCGGGAGTCCTACGAGCAGTACTTC.

This chain joins TRBV18 and TRBJ1-1; D gene uncertain. The CDR3 sequence is 13 residues long. Germline V lookup: CDR1 KGHSH, CDR2 LQKENI. With 5 bases removed from V and 1 base from J, the gap between germline ends came to 8 bases. The CDR3 loop is CASSTNSNTEAFF. In DNA form, the CDR3 reads TGTGCCAGCTCAACTAATTCGAACACTGAAGCTTTCTTT.

This chain uses TRBV29-1 with TRBJ2-1; D gene uncertain. V was clipped by 1 base and J by 4 bases, with 5 bases between them. Germline assignment: CDR1 SQVTM and CDR2 ANQGSEA. The CDR3 contains 12 residues. DNA of the CDR3: TGCAGCGTTGAAGGCCAGTACAATGAGCAGTTCTTC. As protein: CSVEGQYNEQFF.

This chain uses TRBV9 with TRBJ1-1; 7 nucleotides line up with TRBD1. The junction had 3 bases not matched to a gene; V was cut back by 0 bases and J by 1 base. Germline loops: CDR1 SGDLS, CDR2 YYNGEE. This CDR3 is 15 amino acids long. The CDR3 protein is CASSVGQGGNTEAFF. CDR3 nucleotide sequence: TGTGCCAGCAGCGTAGGTCAGGGGGGGAACACTGAAGCTTTCTTT.

This clone came up once. This chain uses TRBV9 with TRBJ1-1; D might be TRBD1 (6 bases). Trimming took off 2 bases at V and 6 bases at J, with 17 bases between the two ends. The CDR3 is made up of 15 amino acids. Per germline, CDR1 SGDLS and CDR2 YYNGEE. CDR3 region: CASSVYRGTTAEAFF. Here the CDR3 DNA reads TGTGCCAGCAGCGTTTATAGGGGGACGACTGCTGAAGCTTTCTTT.

There are a few counts of this clone. CDR3 nucleotides: TGTGCCAGCAATCTTGGGGGGGTAAATCAGCCCCAGCATTTT. Amino acid sequence: CASNLGGVNQPQHF. The chain carries TRBV27 and TRBJ1-5; tentatively, D is TRBD1 (5 bases). The CDR3 runs 14 residues. Germline V gene sequence: CDR1 MNHEY, CDR2 SMNVEV (reference sequence). The V end was cut by 7 bases, the J end by 4 bases, with 14 bases between.

This clone was observed once. The chain recombines TRBV6-6 with TRBJ1-1, with D possibly TRBD1 on 5 matching bases. Germline V CDR1 and CDR2: MNHNY, SVGAGI (reference sequence). The length of the CDR3 is 13 residues. V was shortened by 11 bases and J by 1 base, with 14 bases between the two germline ends. As DNA, the CDR3 is TGTGCCGTCAGACGGGGGGGGAACACTGAAGCTTTCTTT. This gives the protein CAVRRGGNTEAFF.